The 16 T cell receptor beta chains below all came from one sample that was sequenced in a study of T cell responses to AZD1222 COVID-19 vaccine. This table comes from immunoSEQ multiplex PCR, and its TCRdb copy is limited to in-frame clones, with some not included. The sample lists about 260,000 clones; 85% to 95% were seen once. The specimen comprised peripheral blood, sampled on day 0 of AZD1222 vaccination. Receptor source: an adult in good health.

This clone has more than one count but fewer than ten. J is TRBJ2-7 and V is TRBV18; a weak D match, TRBD2 (6 bases). CDR3 length: 14 residues. Germline V lookup: CDR1 KGHSH, CDR2 LQKENI. Trimming stripped 3 bases from V and 12 bases from J, with 21 bases between. This CDR3 reads CASSPRDGRVRRYF. In DNA form, the CDR3 reads TGTGCCAGCTCACCCCGGGACGGGAGAGTAAGGAGGTACTTC.

This clone was picked up one time. The CDR3 DNA sequence: TGTGCCAGTAGTATAAAACGGAGCTCTGGAAACACCATATATTTT. This sequence encodes CASSIKRSSGNTIYF. The V call is TRBV19, the J call TRBJ1-3; no clear D. This CDR3 is 15 amino acids long. The V and J ends lost 2 bases and 0 bases respectively, with 8 bases between them. Germline lookup yields CDR1 LNHDA and CDR2 SQIVND (reference sequence). Full variable domain (rest looked up from reference TRBV19 and TRBJ1-3): DGGITQSPKYLFRKEGQNVTLSCEQNLNHDAMYWYRQDPGQGLRLIYYSQIVNDFQKGDIAEGYSVSREKKESFPLTVTSAQKNPTAFYLCASSIKRSSGNTIYFGEGSWLTVV.

The chain couples TRBV2 to TRBJ2-7, with D uncertain. The CDR3 is made up of 11 amino acids. V was shortened by 6 bases and J by 2 bases, with 5 bases between the two germline ends. CDR1 is SNHLY and CDR2 is FYNNEI in the germline V gene. The CDR3 DNA is TGTGCCAGCAGCCTAACCTACGAGCAGTACTTC. It encodes CASSLTYEQYF.

The V call is TRBV5-4, the J call TRBJ1-4; 9 nucleotides agree with TRBD1. V dropped 2 bases and J dropped 7; count of bases not matched to a gene: 3. The CDR3 is made up of 14 amino acids. CDR1 and CDR2 from the germline V gene are SGHNT and YYREEE (reference sequence). Here the CDR3 DNA reads TGTGCCAGCAGCTTACAGGGGGCGGTTGAAAAACTGTTTTTT. Protein product: CASSLQGAVEKLFF.

The rearrangement uses TRBV28 and TRBJ1-1; 12 bases are a match to TRBD1. V shed 7 bases, J shed 5 bases, and the junction held 5 bases outside the gene matches. The CDR3 has 14 residues. The germline CDR1 and CDR2 sequences are MDHEN and SYDVKM. The CDR3 coding sequence is TGTGCCAGCATTCCGGGACAGGGGGCAACTGAAGCTTTCTTT. It specifies CASIPGQGATEAFF.

This clone appeared a few times. This chain connects TRBV18 to TRBJ2-7; D not certain. Germline V gene sequence: CDR1 KGHSH, CDR2 LQKENI. This CDR3 contains 14 residues. Trimming pared 2 bases from V and 0 bases from J, leaving 8 bases between. This CDR3 reads CASSPGLVSYEQYF. In DNA, the CDR3 is TGTGCCAGCTCACCAGGGTTGGTCTCCTACGAGCAGTACTTC.

The V and J genes are TRBV9 and TRBJ1-5; D gene ambiguous. The germline V and J ends were trimmed by 3 bases and 1 base, with 8 bases remaining between them. Germline V gene lookup returns CDR1 SGDLS and CDR2 YYNGEE. This CDR3 is 14 amino acids long. CDR3 residues: CASSESGSNQPQHF. The CDR3 coding sequence is TGTGCCAGCAGCGAATCCGGGAGCAATCAGCCCCAGCATTTT.

The J gene is TRBJ2-1, the V gene TRBV9; 15 bases align to TRBD2. The V and J ends lost 4 bases and 1 base, in that order; junction bases with no gene match: 6. This CDR3 region has 18 residues. Germline-derived CDR1 and CDR2 are SGDLS and YYNGEE. The CDR3 sequence is CASSMGLAGGSSYNEQFF. The DNA for the CDR3 is TGTGCCAGCAGCATGGGACTAGCGGGGGGCTCTTCCTACAATGAGCAGTTCTTC. Looking up the rest from reference TRBV9 and TRBJ2-1 gives the full variable domain: DSGVTQTPKHLITATGQRVTLRCSPRSGDLSVYWYQQSLDQGLQFLIQYYNGEERAKGNILERFSAQQFPDLHSELNLSSLELGDSALYFCASSMGLAGGSSYNEQFFGPGTRLTVL.

The J gene is TRBJ1-2, the V gene TRBV29-1, with D hard to call. V lost 0 bases and J lost 5, with 10 bases in between. In germline, CDR1 is SQVTM, CDR2 ANQGSEA. CDR3 length equals 13 residues. The CDR3 DNA reads as TGCAGCGTTGAAGATAGAAGGGAATATGGCTACACCTTC. Its protein is CSVEDRREYGYTF.

The genes are TRBV6-5 and TRBJ1-1, with no clear D. The V gene lost 0 bases and the J gene lost 6 bases, with 8 bases spanning the gap. There are 13 residues in the CDR3. Germline lookup yields CDR1 MNHEY and CDR2 SVGAGI. CDR3 sequence reads: CASSYSTPAEAFF. DNA for the CDR3: TGTGCCAGCAGTTACTCGACACCCGCTGAAGCTTTCTTT.

The V call is TRBV20-1, the J call TRBJ2-7; no clear D. Trimming left V 8 bases short and J 4 bases short, with 9 bases between. The CDR3 has 10 residues. CDR1 DFQATT and CDR2 SNEGSKA come from the germline V gene (reference sequence). The CDR3 coding sequence is TGCAGTATAAGGGCATACGAGCAGTACTTC. It specifies CSIRAYEQYF.

The chain carries TRBV3-1 (or the pseudogene TRBV3-2) and TRBJ1-2; 8 bases are shared with TRBD1. There are 17 residues in the CDR3. CDR1 is LGHDT and CDR2 is YNNKEL in the germline V gene (reference sequence). Trimming at V came to 4 bases and at J to 1 base, leaving 11 bases not matched to a gene. The CDR3 DNA follows: TGTGCCAGCAGCCCCGGACAGGGTAAACGCGATAACTATGGCTACACCTTC. Amino acid sequence: CASSPGQGKRDNYGYTF.

This chain links TRBV19 with TRBJ1-6; the D is unclear. CDR3 length: 15 residues. Germline-derived CDR1 and CDR2 are LNHDA and SQIVND (reference sequence). V lost 0 bases and J 7 bases, leaving 10 bases between the germline ends. The CDR3 reads CASSIDSHGNSPLHF. CDR3 DNA: TGTGCCAGTAGTATAGACAGCCACGGAAATTCACCCCTCCACTTT.

This clone has a single count. The rearrangement uses TRBV6-5 and TRBJ2-3; 13 bases line up with TRBD2. Trimming cost V 4 bases and J 5 bases; bases outside gene matches: 6. The CDR3 extends over 16 amino acids. The germline gives CDR1 MNHEY, CDR2 SVGAGI. CDR3 DNA: TGTGCCAGCAGTTCGGGACTAGCGGGGCTGGGAGATACGCAGTATTTT. This sequence encodes CASSSGLAGLGDTQYF.

The rearrangement joins TRBV5-1 to TRBJ2-1, with D perhaps matching TRBD1 or TRBD2 (5 bases each). The ends were cut back, 6 bases at V and 5 bases at J, with 12 bases in the middle. CDR3 length equals 13 residues. Germline V gene data show CDR1 as SGHRS and CDR2 as YFSETQ. CDR3 DNA sequence: TGCGCCAGCAACCGGGACCTTGACAATGAGCAGTTCTTC. This translates into CASNRDLDNEQFF.

This clone was counted a single time. CDR3 amino acids: CASSGVGRTTEAFF. The CDR3 DNA reads TGTGCCAGCAGCGGAGTTGGGCGCACCACTGAAGCTTTCTTT. V is TRBV2 and J is TRBJ1-1, with no clear D. V was trimmed by 6 bases and J by 4 bases, leaving 15 bases between them. The CDR3 is 14 amino acids. Germline V gene sequence: CDR1 SNHLY, CDR2 FYNNEI.